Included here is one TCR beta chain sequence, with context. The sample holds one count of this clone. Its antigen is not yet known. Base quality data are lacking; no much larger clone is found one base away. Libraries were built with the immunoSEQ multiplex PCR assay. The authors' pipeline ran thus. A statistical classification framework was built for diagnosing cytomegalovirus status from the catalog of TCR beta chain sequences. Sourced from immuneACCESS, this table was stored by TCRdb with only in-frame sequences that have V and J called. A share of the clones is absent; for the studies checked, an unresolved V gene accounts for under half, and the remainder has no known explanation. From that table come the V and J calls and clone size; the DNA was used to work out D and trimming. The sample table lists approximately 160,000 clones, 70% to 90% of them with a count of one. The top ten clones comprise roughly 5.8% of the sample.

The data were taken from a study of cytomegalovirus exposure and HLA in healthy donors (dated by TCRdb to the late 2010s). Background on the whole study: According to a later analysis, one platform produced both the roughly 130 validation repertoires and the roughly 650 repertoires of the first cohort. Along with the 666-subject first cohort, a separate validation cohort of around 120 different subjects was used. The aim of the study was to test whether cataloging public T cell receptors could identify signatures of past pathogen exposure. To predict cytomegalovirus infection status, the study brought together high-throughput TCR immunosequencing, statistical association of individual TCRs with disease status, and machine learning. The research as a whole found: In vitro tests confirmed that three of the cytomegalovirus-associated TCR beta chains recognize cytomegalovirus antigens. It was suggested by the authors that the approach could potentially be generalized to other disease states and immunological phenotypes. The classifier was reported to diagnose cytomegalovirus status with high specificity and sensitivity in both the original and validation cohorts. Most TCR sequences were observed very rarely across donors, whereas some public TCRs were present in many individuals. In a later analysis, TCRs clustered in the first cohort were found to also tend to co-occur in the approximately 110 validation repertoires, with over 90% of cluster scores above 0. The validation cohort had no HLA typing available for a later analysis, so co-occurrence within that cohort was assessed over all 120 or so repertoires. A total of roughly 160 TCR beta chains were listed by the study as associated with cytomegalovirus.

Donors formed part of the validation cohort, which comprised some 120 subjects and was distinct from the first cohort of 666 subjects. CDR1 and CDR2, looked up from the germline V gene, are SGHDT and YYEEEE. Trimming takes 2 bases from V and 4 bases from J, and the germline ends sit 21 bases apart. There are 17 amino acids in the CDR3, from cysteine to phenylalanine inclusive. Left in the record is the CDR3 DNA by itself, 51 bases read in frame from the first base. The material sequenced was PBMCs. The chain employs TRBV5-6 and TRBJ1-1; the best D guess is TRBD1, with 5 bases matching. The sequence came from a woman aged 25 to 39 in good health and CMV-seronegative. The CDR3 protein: CASSFPGGRRGSTEAFF. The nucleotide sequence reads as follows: TGTGCCAGCAGCTTTCCCGGAGGGCGGAGGGGATCCACTGAAGCTTTCTTT. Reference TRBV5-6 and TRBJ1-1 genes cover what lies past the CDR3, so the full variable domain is DAGVTQSPTHLIKTRGQQVTLRCSPKSGHDTVSWYQQALGQGPQFIFQYYEEEERQRGNFPDRFSGHQFPNYSSELNVNALLLGDSALYLCASSFPGGRRGSTEAFFGQGTRLTVV.